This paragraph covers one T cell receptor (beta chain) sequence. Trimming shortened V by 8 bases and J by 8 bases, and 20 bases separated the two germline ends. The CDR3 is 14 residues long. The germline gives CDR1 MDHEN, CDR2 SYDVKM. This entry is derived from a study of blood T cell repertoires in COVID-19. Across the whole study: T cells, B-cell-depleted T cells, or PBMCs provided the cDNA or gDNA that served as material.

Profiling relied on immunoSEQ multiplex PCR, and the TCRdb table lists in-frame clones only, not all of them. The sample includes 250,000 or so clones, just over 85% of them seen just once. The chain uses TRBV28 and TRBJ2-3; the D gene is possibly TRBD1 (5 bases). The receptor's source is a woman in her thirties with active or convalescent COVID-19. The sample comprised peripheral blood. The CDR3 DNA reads TGTGCCAGCTACGACAGCCGTAGTATGGGTACGCAGTATTTT. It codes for CASYDSRSMGTQYF.